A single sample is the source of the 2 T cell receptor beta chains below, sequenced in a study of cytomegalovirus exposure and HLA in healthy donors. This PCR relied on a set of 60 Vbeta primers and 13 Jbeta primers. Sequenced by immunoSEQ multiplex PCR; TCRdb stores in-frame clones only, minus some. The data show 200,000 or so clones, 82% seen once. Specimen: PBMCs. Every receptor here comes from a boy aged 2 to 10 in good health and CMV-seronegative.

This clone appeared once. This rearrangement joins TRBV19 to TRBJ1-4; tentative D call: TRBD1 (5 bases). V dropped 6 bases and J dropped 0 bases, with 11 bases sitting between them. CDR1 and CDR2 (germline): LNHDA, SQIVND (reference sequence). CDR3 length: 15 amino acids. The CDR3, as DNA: TGTGCCAGTAGAACAGGTGATTCAACTAATGAAAAACTGTTTTTT. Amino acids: CASRTGDSTNEKLFF.

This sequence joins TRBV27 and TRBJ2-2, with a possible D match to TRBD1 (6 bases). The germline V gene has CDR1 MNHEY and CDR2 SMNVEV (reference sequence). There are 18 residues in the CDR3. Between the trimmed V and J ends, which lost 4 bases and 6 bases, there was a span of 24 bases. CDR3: CASSSNAGRGWLAGELFF. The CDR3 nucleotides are TGTGCCAGCAGTTCCAACGCAGGCAGGGGATGGTTAGCCGGGGAGCTGTTTTTT.